These 3 T cell receptor beta chains came from one sample sequenced in a study of shared clonotypes between healthy human individuals. Clones were sequenced by immunoSEQ multiplex PCR, and TCRdb holds only the in-frame ones, with some missing. The sample carries about 2 million clones, over 85% recorded once. CD8 cells regarded as naive lacked CD45RO, were positively chosen for CCR7, and omitted terminally differentiated effector memory CD45RA+ cells. The sequenced sample was naive CD8+ T cells sorted from blood. The origin of the receptors is a man younger than 30 in good health.

The V and J genes are TRBV19 and TRBJ1-5; 9 bases match TRBD1. V was clipped by 10 bases and J by 6 bases; unmatched bases: 19. CDR3 length equals 17 residues. Germline-derived CDR1 and CDR2 are LNHDA and SQIVND (reference sequence). The CDR3 DNA is TGTGCCACCGGAAAAGGGACAGGGAGAGCGTTCGGTCAGCCCCAGCATTTT. It encodes CATGKGTGRAFGQPQHF. The full variable domain, rest sourced from reference TRBV19 and TRBJ1-5, is DGGITQSPKYLFRKEGQNVTLSCEQNLNHDAMYWYRQDPGQGLRLIYYSQIVNDFQKGDIAEGYSVSREKKESFPLTVTSAQKNPTAFYLCATGKGTGRAFGQPQHFGDGTRLSIL.

The chain carries TRBV11-2 and TRBJ2-7; 13 bases align to TRBD2. V lost 1 base to trimming and J lost 9 bases; unmatched junction nucleotides: 9. Germline lookup yields CDR1 SGHAT and CDR2 FQNNGV. The CDR3 length is 16 residues. CDR3 DNA: TGTGCCAGCAGCTTAGGGTCGGGGACTAGCGGGGAAGCGCAGTACTTC. It specifies CASSLGSGTSGEAQYF.

The V and J genes are TRBV27 and TRBJ2-1; the match to TRBD2 covers 7 bases. The CDR3 extends over 15 amino acids. Germline assignment: CDR1 MNHEY and CDR2 SMNVEV (reference sequence). V shed 7 bases and J 7 bases; nucleotides not matched to a gene: 13. The CDR3: CASTESWGGRNEQFF. The CDR3 DNA is TGTGCCAGCACCGAAAGCTGGGGGGGGAGGAATGAGCAGTTCTTC.